Reported below is one TCR beta chain. Germline CDR1 reads SGHTS; CDR2 reads YDEGEE. V was clipped by 1 base and J by 10 bases, with 12 bases between them. The length of the CDR3 is 14 residues. TCRdb's table, derived via immunoSEQ multiplex PCR, lists solely in-frame clones and lacks some. The data contain some 150,000 clones, 85% to 90% of them singletons. This sample is drawn from a study of blood T cell repertoires in COVID-19. Turning to the study itself: Whether acute or convalescent, the COVID-19 samples came from the United States, Italy and Spain.

The sequence derives from a woman aged 80 or over in a cohort sampled during active or convalescent COVID-19. V and J are TRBV5-8 and TRBJ1-6, with D hard to call. The sample was peripheral blood. CDR3 in amino acids: CASSLTGMWSPLHF. The CDR3 DNA is TGTGCCAGCAGCTTGACGGGGATGTGGTCACCCCTCCACTTT. The complete variable domain, with remaining parts taken from reference TRBV5-8 and TRBJ1-6, reads EAGVTQSPTHLIKTRGQQATLRCSPISGHTSVYWYQQALGLGLQFLLWYDEGEERNRGNFPPRFSGRQFPNYSSELNVNALELEDSALYLCASSLTGMWSPLHFGNGTRLTVT.